This TCR beta chain was sequenced during a study of cytomegalovirus exposure and HLA in healthy donors. Study-wide results and caveats: Later analysis reportedly placed an Asian-associated ancestry cluster below the roughly 670-donor mean in N-insertions. There were some V segments, including TRBV6-2 and TRBV6-3, excluded as indistinguishable.

This clone was detected once. The antigen remains unidentified. Germline assignment: CDR1 SGHNT and CDR2 YENEEA. With 2 bases removed from V and 8 bases from J, the gap between germline ends came to 10 bases. The CDR3 spans 13 residues. 60 Vbeta and 13 Jbeta primers were used in PCR. TCRdb keeps only in-frame clones here, not all; method: immunoSEQ multiplex PCR. The data contain approximately 110,000 clones, 76% of them seen just once; the ten biggest clones take up 1.5% to 2.5%. The receptor was derived from a man aged 45 to 65 in good health and CMV-seronegative. The rearrangement joins TRBV11-3 to TRBJ2-1; D gene unclear. The sequencing input was PBMCs. CDR3: CASSLPVADEQFF. The DNA of the CDR3 is TGTGCCAGCAGCTTACCCGTAGCAGATGAGCAGTTCTTC.